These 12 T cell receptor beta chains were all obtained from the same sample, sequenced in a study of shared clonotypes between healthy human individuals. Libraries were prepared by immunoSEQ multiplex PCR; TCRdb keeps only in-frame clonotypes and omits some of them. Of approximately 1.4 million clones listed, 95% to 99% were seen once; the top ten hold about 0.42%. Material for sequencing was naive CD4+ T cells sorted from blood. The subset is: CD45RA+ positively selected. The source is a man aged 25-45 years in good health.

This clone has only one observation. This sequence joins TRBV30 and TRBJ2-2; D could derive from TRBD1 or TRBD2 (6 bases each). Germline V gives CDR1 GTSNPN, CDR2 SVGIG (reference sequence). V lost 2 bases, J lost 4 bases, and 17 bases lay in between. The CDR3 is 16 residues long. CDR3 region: CAWSRRRGEGTGELFF. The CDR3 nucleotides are TGTGCCTGGAGTCGCCGGAGGGGGGAAGGCACCGGGGAGCTGTTTTTT.

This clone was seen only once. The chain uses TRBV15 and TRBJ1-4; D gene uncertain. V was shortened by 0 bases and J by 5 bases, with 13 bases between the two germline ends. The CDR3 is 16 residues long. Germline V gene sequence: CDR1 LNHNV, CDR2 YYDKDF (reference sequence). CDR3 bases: TGTGCCACCAGCAGAGATCAGGCAGGATTCAATGAAAAACTGTTTTTT. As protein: CATSRDQAGFNEKLFF.

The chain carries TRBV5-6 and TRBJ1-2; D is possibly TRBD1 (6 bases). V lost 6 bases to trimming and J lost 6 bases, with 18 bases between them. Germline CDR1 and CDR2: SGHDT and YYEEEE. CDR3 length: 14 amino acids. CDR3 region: CASNAYREYHGYTF. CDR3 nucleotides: TGTGCCAGCAACGCTTACAGGGAGTATCATGGCTACACCTTC.

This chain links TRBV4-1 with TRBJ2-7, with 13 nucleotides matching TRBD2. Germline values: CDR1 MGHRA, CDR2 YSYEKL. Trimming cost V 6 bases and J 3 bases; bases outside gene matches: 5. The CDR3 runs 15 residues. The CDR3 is CASRIGTSGIYEQYF. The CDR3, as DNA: TGCGCCAGCAGAATTGGGACTAGCGGGATCTACGAGCAGTACTTC.

CDR3 nucleotide sequence: TGTGCCAGCGGGGAACGTAGACAAGAGACCCAGTACTTC. Translating it yields CASGERRQETQYF. The J gene is TRBJ2-5, the V gene TRBV28; D not resolved. Between the trimmed V and J ends, which lost 8 bases and 2 bases, there was a span of 12 bases. Germline V gene data show CDR1 as MDHEN and CDR2 as SYDVKM. The CDR3 has 13 amino acids.

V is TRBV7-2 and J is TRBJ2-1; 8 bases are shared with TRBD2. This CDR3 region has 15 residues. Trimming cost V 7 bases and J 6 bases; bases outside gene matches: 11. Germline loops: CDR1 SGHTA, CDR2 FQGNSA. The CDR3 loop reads CASTLTREVINEQFF. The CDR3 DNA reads TGTGCCAGCACCCTAACGCGGGAGGTGATCAATGAGCAGTTCTTC.

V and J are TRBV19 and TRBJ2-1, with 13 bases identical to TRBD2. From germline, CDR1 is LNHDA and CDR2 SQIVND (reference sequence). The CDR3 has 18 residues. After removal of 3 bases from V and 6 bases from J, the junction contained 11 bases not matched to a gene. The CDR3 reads CASSMQQGGLAGVNEQFF. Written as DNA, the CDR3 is TGTGCCAGTAGTATGCAACAGGGCGGACTAGCGGGGGTCAATGAGCAGTTCTTC.

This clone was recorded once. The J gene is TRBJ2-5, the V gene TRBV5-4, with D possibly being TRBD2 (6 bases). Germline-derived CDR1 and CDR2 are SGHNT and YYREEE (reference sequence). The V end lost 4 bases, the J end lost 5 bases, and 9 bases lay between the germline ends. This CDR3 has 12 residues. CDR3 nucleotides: TGTGCCAGCAGCCCGGGGGACGAGACCCAGTACTTC. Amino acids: CASSPGDETQYF.

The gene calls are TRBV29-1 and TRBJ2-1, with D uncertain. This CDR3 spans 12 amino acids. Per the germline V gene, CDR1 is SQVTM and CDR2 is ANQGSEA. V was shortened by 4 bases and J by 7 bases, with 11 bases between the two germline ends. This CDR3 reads CSVVTPANEQFF. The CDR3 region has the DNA TGCAGCGTTGTCACCCCCGCGAATGAGCAGTTCTTC.

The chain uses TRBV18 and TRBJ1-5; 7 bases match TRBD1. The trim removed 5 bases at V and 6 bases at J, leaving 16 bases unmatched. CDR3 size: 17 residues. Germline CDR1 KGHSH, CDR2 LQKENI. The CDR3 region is CASSGGQVDRMIQPQHF. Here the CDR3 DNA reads TGTGCCAGCTCAGGCGGTCAGGTGGACAGGATGATTCAGCCCCAGCATTTT.

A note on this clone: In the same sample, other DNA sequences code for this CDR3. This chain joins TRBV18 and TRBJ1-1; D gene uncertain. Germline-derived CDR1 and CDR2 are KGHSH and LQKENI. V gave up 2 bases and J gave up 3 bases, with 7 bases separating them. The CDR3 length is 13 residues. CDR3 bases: TGTGCCAGCTCACCAGGAACCGACACTGAAGCTTTCTTT. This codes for CASSPGTDTEAFF. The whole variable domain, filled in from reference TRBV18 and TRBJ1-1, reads NAGVMQNPRHLVRRRGQEARLRCSPMKGHSHVYWYRQLPEEGLKFMVYLQKENIIDESGMPKERFSAEFPKEGPSILRIQQVVRGDSAAYFCASSPGTDTEAFFGQGTRLTVV.

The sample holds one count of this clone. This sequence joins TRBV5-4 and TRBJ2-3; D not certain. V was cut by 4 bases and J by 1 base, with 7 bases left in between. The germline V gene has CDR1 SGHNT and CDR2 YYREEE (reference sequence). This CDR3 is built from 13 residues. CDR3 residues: CASSVYGTDTQYF. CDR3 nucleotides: TGTGCCAGCAGCGTCTACGGCACAGATACGCAGTATTTT.